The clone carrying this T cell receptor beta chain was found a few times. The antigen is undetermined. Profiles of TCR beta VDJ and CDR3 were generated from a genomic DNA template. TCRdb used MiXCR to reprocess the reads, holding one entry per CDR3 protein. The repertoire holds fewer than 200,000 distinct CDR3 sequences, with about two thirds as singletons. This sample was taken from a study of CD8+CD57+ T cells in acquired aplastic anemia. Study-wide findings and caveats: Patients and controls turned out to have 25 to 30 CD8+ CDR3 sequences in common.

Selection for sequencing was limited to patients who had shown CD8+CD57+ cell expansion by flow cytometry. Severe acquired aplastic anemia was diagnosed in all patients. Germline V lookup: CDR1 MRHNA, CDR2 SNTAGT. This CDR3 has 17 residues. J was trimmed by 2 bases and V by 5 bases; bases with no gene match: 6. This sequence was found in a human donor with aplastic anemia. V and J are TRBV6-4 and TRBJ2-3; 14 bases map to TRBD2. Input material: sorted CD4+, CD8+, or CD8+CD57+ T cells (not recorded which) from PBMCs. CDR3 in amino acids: CASSPLTSGGATDTQYF. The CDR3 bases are TGTGCCAGCAGTCCCTTGACTAGCGGGGGGGCCACAGATACGCAGTATTTT.